A single sample is the source of the 15 T cell receptor beta chains below, sequenced in a study of PD-1 blockade in mismatch repair-deficient tumors. The data were produced by immunoSEQ multiplex PCR, yet TCRdb's version contains in-frame clones alone and is incomplete. The data contain several thousand clones, more than 85% of them singletons. Antigen specificity for these receptors is unknown. This sample's time point: roughly ten-day in vitro stimulation with candidate mutation-associated neoantigen peptide 1. Sequenced material: cells cultured in vitro, taken from a patient treated with pembrolizumab. Receptors originate from an adult with mismatch repair-deficient cancer.

The chain combines TRBV2 with TRBJ1-4; a possible D gene is TRBD1 (6 bases). From germline, CDR1 is SNHLY and CDR2 FYNNEI. The CDR3 contains 13 residues. Trimming took off 5 bases at V and 7 bases at J, with 11 bases between the two ends. The CDR3 bases are TGTGCCAGCAGTAAAGGGGGGAGTGAAAAACTGTTTTTT. Protein sequence: CASSKGGSEKLFF.

This chain connects TRBV6-6 to TRBJ2-5; the D gene is possibly TRBD2 (6 bases). Germline V gene sequence: CDR1 MNHNY, CDR2 SVGAGI (reference sequence). V lost 8 bases to trimming and J lost 4 bases, with 11 bases between them. CDR3 length: 12 amino acids. Here the CDR3 DNA reads TGTGCCAGCGAAGGGACTTCAGAGACCCAGTACTTC. Translation gives CASEGTSETQYF.

The chain recombines TRBV27 with TRBJ2-3; D might be TRBD2 (5 bases). The length of the CDR3 is 19 residues. Trimming stripped 6 bases from V and 0 bases from J, with 25 bases between. Germline V lookup: CDR1 MNHEY, CDR2 SMNVEV (reference sequence). The CDR3 loop is CASSKSKTPGSDSTDTQYF. The DNA of the CDR3 is TGTGCCAGCAGCAAGTCCAAGACTCCGGGTAGCGATAGCACAGATACGCAGTATTTT.

The chain is built from TRBV7-3 and TRBJ2-7; TRBD1 matches at 12 bases. The CDR3 loop spans 15 amino acids. V was pared by 3 bases and J by 6 bases, with 6 bases of the junction left unmatched. CDR1 is SGHTA and CDR2 is FQGTGA in the germline V gene. CDR3: CASSFGTGGYGEQYF. In DNA, the CDR3 is TGTGCCAGCAGCTTCGGGACAGGGGGCTATGGCGAGCAGTACTTC. Full variable domain (remainder filled in from reference TRBV7-3 and TRBJ2-7): GAGVSQTPSNKVTEKGKYVELRCDPISGHTALYWYRQSLGQGPEFLIYFQGTGAADDSGLPNDRFFAVRPEGSVSTLKIQRTERGDSAVYLCASSFGTGGYGEQYFGPGTRLTVT.

This chain links TRBV6-6 with TRBJ1-2, with no clear D. The ends were cut back, 7 bases at V and 7 bases at J, with 19 bases in the middle. The CDR3 consists of 14 residues. The germline V gene has CDR1 MNHNY and CDR2 SVGAGI (reference sequence). Written as DNA, the CDR3 is TGTGCCAGCACCTACCTCCAGGAGGTCTCTGGCTACACCTTC. Protein sequence: CASTYLQEVSGYTF.

This chain connects TRBV7-6 to TRBJ2-1; 8 bases agree with TRBD1. Germline assignment: CDR1 SGHVS and CDR2 FNYEAQ. The CDR3 has 19 amino acids. J gave up 3 bases and V 4 bases, and 17 bases lay outside the gene matches. CDR3 coding DNA: TGTGCCAGCAGCTCGATGAAAGAAAAAGGACAGGGATACTACAATGAGCAGTTCTTC. It is translated as CASSSMKEKGQGYYNEQFF. The complete variable domain, with remaining parts taken from reference TRBV7-6 and TRBJ2-1, reads GAGVSQSPRYKVTKRGQDVALRCDPISGHVSLYWYRQALGQGPEFLTYFNYEAQQDKSGLPNDRFSAERPEGSISTLTIQRTEQRDSAMYRCASSSMKEKGQGYYNEQFFGPGTRLTVL.

The V call is TRBV28, the J call TRBJ1-2; D is unresolved. CDR1 and CDR2 (germline): MDHEN, SYDVKM. V gave up 3 bases and J gave up 6 bases, with 8 bases separating them. CDR3 length: 12 amino acids. CDR3 sequence: CASSFAPNGYTF. Here the CDR3 DNA reads TGTGCCAGCAGTTTCGCGCCGAATGGCTACACCTTC.

V usage is TRBV4-1 and J usage is TRBJ2-1; no firm D call. V gave up 6 bases and J gave up 9 bases, with 15 bases separating them. This CDR3 spans 13 amino acids. From germline, CDR1 is MGHRA and CDR2 YSYEKL. The CDR3 nucleotides read TGCGCCAGCAGGGCGGAGTCCTCCCTTGAGCAGTTCTTC. Translated: CASRAESSLEQFF.

This clone was seen a single time. The junction departs from the called germline gene at one end, perhaps through a read error. The chain links TRBV7-7 to TRBJ2-2; D gene uncertain. This CDR3 has 13 residues. Germline V gene sequence: CDR1 SSHAT, CDR2 FNYEAQ (reference sequence). In nucleotides, the CDR3 is TGTGCTAGCAGCGAAAGGGCCCTCGGGGAGCTGTTTTTT. As protein: CASSERALGELFF.

J is TRBJ2-7 and V is TRBV21-1; TRBD2, as called in the table, went unchecked against the DNA. TRBV21-1 is termed a pseudogene. The CDR3 runs 14 residues. CDR3 sequence: CASSKGAGSYEQYF. The CDR3 DNA follows: TGTGCCAGCAGCAAAGGGGCGGGATCCTACGAGCAGTACTTC.

CDR3: CASSEVRVGGPPNEQFF. The CDR3 bases are TGTGCCAGCAGCGAGGTACGCGTAGGAGGGCCTCCCAATGAGCAGTTCTTC. The V and J genes are TRBV9 and TRBJ2-1, with D tentatively TRBD2 (6 bases). Trimming took 3 bases from V and 6 from J, leaving 22 bases between them. The CDR3 runs to 17 residues. In germline, CDR1 is SGDLS, CDR2 YYNGEE.

The J gene is TRBJ1-2, the V gene TRBV7-9; 10 bases agree with TRBD1. Germline V gene sequence: CDR1 SEHNR, CDR2 FQNEAQ (reference sequence). CDR3 length: 15 amino acids. Losses at the gene ends were 5 bases for V and 4 bases for J; bases not matched to a gene: 7. The CDR3: CASSPTTGGSYGYTF. The CDR3 coding sequence is TGTGCCAGCAGCCCAACGACAGGGGGCAGCTATGGCTACACCTTC.

J is TRBJ2-1 and V is TRBV9; maybe TRBD2 (6 bases). The germline V gene encodes CDR1 SGDLS and CDR2 YYNGEE. This CDR3 comprises 15 residues. Trimming shortened V by 4 bases and J by 5 bases, and 16 bases separated the two germline ends. The CDR3, as DNA: TGTGCCAGCAGCCCTTTGGGGCGGGGTCACAATGAGCAGTTCTTC. It translates to CASSPLGRGHNEQFF.

This sequence joins TRBV5-1 and TRBJ2-7; D is unclear. Looked up from germline, CDR1 is SGHRS and CDR2 is YFSETQ. The CDR3 extends over 14 amino acids. The V gene lost 4 bases and the J gene lost 0 bases, with 11 bases spanning the gap. CDR3 region: CASSITSGSYEQYF. As DNA, the CDR3 is TGCGCCAGCAGCATAACCAGTGGCTCCTACGAGCAGTACTTC.

V gene TRBV5-6 combines with J gene TRBJ2-1, with 7 bases that match TRBD2. This CDR3 is 16 amino acids long. V lost 4 bases to trimming and J lost 3 bases; unmatched junction nucleotides: 10. Germline loops: CDR1 SGHDT, CDR2 YYEEEE. CDR3 in DNA: TGTGCCAGCAGCGACCTGCCCGCGGGAGACTACAATGAGCAGTTCTTC. Protein: CASSDLPAGDYNEQFF.